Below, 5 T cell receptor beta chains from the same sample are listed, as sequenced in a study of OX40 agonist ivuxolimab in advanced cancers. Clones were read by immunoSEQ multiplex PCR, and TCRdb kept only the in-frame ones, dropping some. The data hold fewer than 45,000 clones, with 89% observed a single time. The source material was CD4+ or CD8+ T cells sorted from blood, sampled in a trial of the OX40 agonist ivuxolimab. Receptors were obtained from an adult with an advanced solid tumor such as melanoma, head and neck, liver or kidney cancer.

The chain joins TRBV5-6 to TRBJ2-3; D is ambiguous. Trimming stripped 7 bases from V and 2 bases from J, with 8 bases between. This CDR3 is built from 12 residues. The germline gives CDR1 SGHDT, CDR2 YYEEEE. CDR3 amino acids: CASGFLTDTQYF. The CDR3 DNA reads TGTGCCAGCGGATTCCTCACAGATACGCAGTATTTT.

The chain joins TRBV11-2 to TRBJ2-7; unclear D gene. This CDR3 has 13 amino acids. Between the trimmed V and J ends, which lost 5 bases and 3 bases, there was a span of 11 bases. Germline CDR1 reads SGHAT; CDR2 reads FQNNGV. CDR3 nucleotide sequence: TGTGCCAGCAGCCAAGGTCAAGGCTACGAGCAGTACTTC. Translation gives CASSQGQGYEQYF.

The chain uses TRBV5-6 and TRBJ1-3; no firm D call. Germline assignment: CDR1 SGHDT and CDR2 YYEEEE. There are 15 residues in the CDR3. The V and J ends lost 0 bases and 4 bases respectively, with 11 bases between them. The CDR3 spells CASSLAGRIGNTIYF. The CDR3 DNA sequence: TGTGCCAGCAGCTTGGCTGGGAGAATAGGAAACACCATATATTTT.

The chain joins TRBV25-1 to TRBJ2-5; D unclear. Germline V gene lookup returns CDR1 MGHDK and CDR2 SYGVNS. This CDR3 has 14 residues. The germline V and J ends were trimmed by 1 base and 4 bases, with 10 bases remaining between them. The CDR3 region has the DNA TGTGCCAGCAGTGAATGGGATAGAGGAGAGACCCAGTACTTC. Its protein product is CASSEWDRGETQYF.

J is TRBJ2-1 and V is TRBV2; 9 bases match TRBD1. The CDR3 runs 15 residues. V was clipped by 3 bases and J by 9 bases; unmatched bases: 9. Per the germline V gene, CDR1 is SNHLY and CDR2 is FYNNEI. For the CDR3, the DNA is TGTGCCAGCAGTGACGGGACAGGGACCTGGGGTGAGCAGTTCTTC. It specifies CASSDGTGTWGEQFF. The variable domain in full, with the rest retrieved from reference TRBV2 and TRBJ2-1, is EPEVTQTPSHQVTQMGQEVILRCVPISNHLYFYWYRQILGQKVEFLVSFYNNEISEKSEIFDDQFSVERPDGSNFTLKIRSTKLEDSAMYFCASSDGTGTWGEQFFGPGTRLTVL.